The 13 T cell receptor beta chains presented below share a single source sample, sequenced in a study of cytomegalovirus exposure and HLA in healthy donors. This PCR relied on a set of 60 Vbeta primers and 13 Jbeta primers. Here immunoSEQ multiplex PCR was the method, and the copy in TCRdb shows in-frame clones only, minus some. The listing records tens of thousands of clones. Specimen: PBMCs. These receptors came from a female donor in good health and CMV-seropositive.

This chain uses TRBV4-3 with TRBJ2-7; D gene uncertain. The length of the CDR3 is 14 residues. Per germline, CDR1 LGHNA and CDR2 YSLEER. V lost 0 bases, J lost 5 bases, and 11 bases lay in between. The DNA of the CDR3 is TGCGCCAGCAGCCAAGAGAGGTGGAGACACGAGCAGTACTTC. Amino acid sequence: CASSQERWRHEQYF.

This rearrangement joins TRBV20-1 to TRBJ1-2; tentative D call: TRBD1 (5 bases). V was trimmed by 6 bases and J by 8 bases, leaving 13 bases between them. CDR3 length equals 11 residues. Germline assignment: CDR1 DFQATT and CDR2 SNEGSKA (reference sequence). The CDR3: CSAGQGNGYTF. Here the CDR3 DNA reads TGCAGTGCAGGGCAGGGTAACGGCTACACCTTC.

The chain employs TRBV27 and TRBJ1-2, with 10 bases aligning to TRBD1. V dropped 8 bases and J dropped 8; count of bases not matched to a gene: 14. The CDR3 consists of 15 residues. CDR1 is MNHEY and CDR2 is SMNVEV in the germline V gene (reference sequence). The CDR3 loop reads CASRVPGTGEGGYTF. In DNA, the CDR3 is TGTGCCAGCCGCGTTCCCGGGACAGGGGAGGGAGGCTACACCTTC.

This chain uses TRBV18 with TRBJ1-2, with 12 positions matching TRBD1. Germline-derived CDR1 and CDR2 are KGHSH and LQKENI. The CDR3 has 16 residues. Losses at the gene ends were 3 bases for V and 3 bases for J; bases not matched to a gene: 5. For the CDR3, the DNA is TGTGCCAGCTCACCGTTGGGGACAGGGGGCGACTATGGCTACACCTTC. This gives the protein CASSPLGTGGDYGYTF. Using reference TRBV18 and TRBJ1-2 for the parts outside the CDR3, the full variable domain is NAGVMQNPRHLVRRRGQEARLRCSPMKGHSHVYWYRQLPEEGLKFMVYLQKENIIDESGMPKERFSAEFPKEGPSILRIQQVVRGDSAAYFCASSPLGTGGDYGYTFGSGTRLTVV.

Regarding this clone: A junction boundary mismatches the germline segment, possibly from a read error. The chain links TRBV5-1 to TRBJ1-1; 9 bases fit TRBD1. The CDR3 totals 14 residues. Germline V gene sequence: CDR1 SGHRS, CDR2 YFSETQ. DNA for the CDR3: TGCGCCAGCAGCTTGGACCTAGACAGGGGGGGGTTCCTCTTT. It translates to CASSLDLDRGGFLF.

CDR3: CASRSGGNTGELFF. CDR3 DNA: TGTGCCAGCAGAAGCGGGGGGAACACCGGGGAGCTGTTTTTT. The rearrangement joins TRBV5-4 to TRBJ2-2; 8 nucleotides line up with TRBD2. CDR3 length: 14 amino acids. CDR1 and CDR2 (germline): SGHNT, YYREEE (reference sequence). After removal of 5 bases from V and 1 base from J, the junction contained 1 base not matched to a gene.

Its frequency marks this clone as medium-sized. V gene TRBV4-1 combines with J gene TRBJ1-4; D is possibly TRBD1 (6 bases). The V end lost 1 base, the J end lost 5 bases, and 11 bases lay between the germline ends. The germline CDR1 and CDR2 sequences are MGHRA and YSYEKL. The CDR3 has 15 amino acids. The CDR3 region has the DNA TGCGCCAGCAGCCAAGGGGGACACCCGAATGAAAAACTGTTTTTT. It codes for CASSQGGHPNEKLFF.

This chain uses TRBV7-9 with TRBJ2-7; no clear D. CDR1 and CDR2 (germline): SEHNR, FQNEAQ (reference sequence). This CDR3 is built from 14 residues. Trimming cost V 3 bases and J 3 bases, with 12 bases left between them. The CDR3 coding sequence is TGTGCCAGCAGCTTCTTGACGGAGTTCTACGAGCAGTACTTC. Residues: CASSFLTEFYEQYF.

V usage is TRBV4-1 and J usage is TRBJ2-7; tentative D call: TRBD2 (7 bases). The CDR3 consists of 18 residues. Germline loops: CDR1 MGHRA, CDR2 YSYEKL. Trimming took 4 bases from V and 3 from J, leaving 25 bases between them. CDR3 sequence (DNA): TGCGCCAGCAGCCCCGAGGGGGTGTCCGGACTAGAAAGCTACGAGCAGTACTTC. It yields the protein CASSPEGVSGLESYEQYF.

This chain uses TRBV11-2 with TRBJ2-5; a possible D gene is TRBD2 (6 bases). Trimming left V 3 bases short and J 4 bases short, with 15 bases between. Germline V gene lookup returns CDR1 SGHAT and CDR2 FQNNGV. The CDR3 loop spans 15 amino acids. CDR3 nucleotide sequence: TGTGCCAGCAGCTTCGGGGGACGCGCTGTAGAGACCCAGTACTTC. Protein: CASSFGGRAVETQYF.

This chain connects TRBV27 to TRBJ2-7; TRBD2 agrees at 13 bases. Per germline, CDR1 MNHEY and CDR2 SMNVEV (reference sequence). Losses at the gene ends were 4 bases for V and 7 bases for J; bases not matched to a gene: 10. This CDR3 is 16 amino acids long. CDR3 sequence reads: CASSSGLAGPLGEQYF. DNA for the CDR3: TGTGCCAGCAGTTCGGGACTAGCGGGACCGTTGGGGGAGCAGTACTTC.

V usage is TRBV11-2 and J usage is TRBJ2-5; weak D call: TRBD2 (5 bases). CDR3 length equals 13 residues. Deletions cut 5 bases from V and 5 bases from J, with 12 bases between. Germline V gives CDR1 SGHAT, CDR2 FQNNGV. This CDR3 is CASSKGSGETQYF. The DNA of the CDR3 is TGTGCCAGCAGCAAAGGGAGTGGGGAGACCCAGTACTTC.

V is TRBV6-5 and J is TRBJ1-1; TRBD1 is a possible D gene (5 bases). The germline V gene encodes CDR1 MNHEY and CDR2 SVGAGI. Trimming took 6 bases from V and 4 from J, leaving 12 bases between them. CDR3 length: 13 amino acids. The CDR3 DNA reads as TGTGCCAGCAGACCCCGGGGGGGCACTGAAGCTTTCTTT. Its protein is CASRPRGGTEAFF.